This section outlines one T cell receptor beta chain sequence together with its context. This record belongs to a study of blood T cell repertoires in COVID-19. This CDR3 has 16 amino acids. Trimming cost V 6 bases and J 8 bases; bases outside gene matches: 18. Germline V CDR1 and CDR2: SGHNT, YYREEE (reference sequence). TCRdb's table, derived via immunoSEQ multiplex PCR, lists solely in-frame clones and lacks some. The table includes some 400,000 clones, roughly 86% detected once. This receptor was obtained from a human donor in a cohort sampled during active COVID-19. This sequence joins TRBV5-4 and TRBJ1-1, with 8 bases matching TRBD1. Sequences were obtained from peripheral blood. The CDR3 DNA reads as TGTGCCAGCATGGGATGGGGCCCGCAGGGGGCGGTGGAAGCTTTCTTT. Residues: CASMGWGPQGAVEAFF.